This TCR beta chain was observed in a study of human T cells and chemical hapten exposure. The germline V gene encodes CDR1 MNHEY and CDR2 SVGEGT. This CDR3 contains 11 residues. V lost 2 bases to trimming and J lost 7 bases, with 6 bases between them. Single cDNA molecules in the library carried unique molecular identifiers attached during preparation. In the authors' methods: More than 95,000 TCRs per sample was the median, with a range of about 20,000 to 690,600. TCRdb re-derived calls from the 5' RACE reads in MiXCR, one entry per CDR3 protein. V and J calls and clone size were set by TCRdb, not the authors. This repertoire shows some 150,000 distinct CDR3 sequences, approximately 4% found once; its top ten account for over 1.1%. Whole blood that had not been fractionated was the source of extracted total RNA.

The V call is TRBV6-2 or TRBV6-3, the J call TRBJ2-7, with D tentatively TRBD2 (5 bases). This TCR derives from a female donor in good health. The CDR3 loop is CASSYAGEQYF. DNA of the CDR3: TGTGCCAGCAGTTACGCGGGTGAGCAGTACTTC.